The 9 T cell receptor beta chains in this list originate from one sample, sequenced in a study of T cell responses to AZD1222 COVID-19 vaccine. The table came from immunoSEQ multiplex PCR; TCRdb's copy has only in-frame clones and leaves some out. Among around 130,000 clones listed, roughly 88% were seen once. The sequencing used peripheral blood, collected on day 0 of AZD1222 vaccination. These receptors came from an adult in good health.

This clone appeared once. CDR3 protein: CASSLGEQNGYTF. The CDR3 DNA reads TGTGCCAGCAGCTTAGGGGAGCAAAATGGCTACACCTTC. The J gene is TRBJ1-2, the V gene TRBV7-2; no definite D call. The CDR3 runs to 13 residues. V shed 1 base and J shed 6 bases, with 9 bases lying between them. Germline CDR1 reads SGHTA; CDR2 reads FQGNSA.

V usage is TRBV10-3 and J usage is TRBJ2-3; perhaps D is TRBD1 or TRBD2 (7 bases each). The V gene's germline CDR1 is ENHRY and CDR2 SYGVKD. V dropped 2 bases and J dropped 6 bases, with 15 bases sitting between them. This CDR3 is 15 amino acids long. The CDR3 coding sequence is TGTGCCATCAGTGAGACAGGGGAGGGGTGGGATACGCAGTATTTT. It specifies CAISETGEGWDTQYF.

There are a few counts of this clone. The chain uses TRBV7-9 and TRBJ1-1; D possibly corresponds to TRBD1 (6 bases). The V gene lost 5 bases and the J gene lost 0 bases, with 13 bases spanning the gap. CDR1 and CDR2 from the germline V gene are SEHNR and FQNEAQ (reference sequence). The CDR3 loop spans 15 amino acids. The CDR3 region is CASSPPGQMNTEAFF. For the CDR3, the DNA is TGTGCCAGCAGCCCCCCTGGACAGATGAACACTGAAGCTTTCTTT.

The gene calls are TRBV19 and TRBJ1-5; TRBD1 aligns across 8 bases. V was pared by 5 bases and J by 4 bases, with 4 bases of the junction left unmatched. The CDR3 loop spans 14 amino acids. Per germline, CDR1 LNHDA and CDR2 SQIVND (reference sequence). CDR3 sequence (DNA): TGTGCCAGTAGTTCGAGACAGGGGAATCAGCCCCAGCATTTT. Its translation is CASSSRQGNQPQHF.

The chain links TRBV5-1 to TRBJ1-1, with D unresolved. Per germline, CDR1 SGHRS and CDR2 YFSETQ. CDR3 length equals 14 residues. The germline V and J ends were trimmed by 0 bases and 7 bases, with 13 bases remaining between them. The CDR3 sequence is CASSLAGMEIEAFF. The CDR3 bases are TGCGCCAGCAGCTTGGCCGGGATGGAGATTGAAGCTTTCTTT.

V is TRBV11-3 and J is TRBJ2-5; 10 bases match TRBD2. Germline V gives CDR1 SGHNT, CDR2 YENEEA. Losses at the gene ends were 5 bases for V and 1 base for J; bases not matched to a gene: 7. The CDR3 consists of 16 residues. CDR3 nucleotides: TGTGCCAGCAGCCCTCGAGTAGCGGGAGGCCAAGAGACCCAGTACTTC. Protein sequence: CASSPRVAGGQETQYF.

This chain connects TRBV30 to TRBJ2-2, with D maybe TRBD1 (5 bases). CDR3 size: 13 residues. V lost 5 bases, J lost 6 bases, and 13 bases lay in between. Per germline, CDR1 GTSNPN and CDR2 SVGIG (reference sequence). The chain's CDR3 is CAWSDTWPGELFF. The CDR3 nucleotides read TGTGCCTGGTCGGACACGTGGCCCGGGGAGCTGTTTTTT.

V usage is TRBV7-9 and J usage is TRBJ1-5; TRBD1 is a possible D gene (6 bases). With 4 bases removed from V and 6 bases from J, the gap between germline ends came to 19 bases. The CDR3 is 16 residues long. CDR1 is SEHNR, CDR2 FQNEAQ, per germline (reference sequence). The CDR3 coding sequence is TGTGCCAGCAGCTCCGGGACACCAAGGGGTTCTCAGCCCCAGCATTTT. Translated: CASSSGTPRGSQPQHF.

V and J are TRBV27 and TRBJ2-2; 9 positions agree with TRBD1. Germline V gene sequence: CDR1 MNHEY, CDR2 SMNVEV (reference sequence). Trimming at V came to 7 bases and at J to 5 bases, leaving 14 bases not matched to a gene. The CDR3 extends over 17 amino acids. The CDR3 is CASNVAGTGFRTGELFF. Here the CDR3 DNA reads TGTGCCAGCAACGTCGCCGGGACAGGGTTCAGGACCGGGGAGCTGTTTTTT.